The 20 T cell receptor beta chains listed next were all sequenced from one sample in a study of cytomegalovirus exposure and HLA in healthy donors. Primers: 60 Vbeta forward and 13 Jbeta reverse. Sequenced by immunoSEQ multiplex PCR; TCRdb stores in-frame clones only, minus some. The sample has about 130,000 clones; 83% are singletons. The material sequenced was PBMCs. These receptors all stem from a man in his forties or fifties in good health and CMV-seronegative.

The chain has TRBV4-1 and TRBJ2-5, with 8 nucleotides matching TRBD2. Trimming cost V 4 bases and J 4 bases; bases outside gene matches: 11. Germline CDR1 MGHRA, CDR2 YSYEKL. The CDR3 extends over 16 amino acids. DNA of the CDR3: TGCGCCAGCAGCCGACTCATCGGGGGGGCGGTAGAGACCCAGTACTTC. Its translation is CASSRLIGGAVETQYF.

The rearrangement links TRBV6-1 to TRBJ1-5; maybe TRBD1 (6 bases). Trimming cost V 6 bases and J 0 bases, with 12 bases left between them. Looked up from germline, CDR1 is MNHNS and CDR2 is SASEGT. CDR3 size: 15 residues. DNA of the CDR3: TGTGCCAGCAGACTGACAGGATATAGCAATCAGCCCCAGCATTTT. This gives the protein CASRLTGYSNQPQHF.

As regards this clone: A read error may produce the germline difference seen at one junction end. The J gene is TRBJ2-7, the V gene TRBV7-9, with 10 bases lining up with TRBD2. This CDR3 contains 17 residues. Germline assignment: CDR1 SEHNR and CDR2 FQNEAQ (reference sequence). The CDR3: CSSSLGGFLAGAIEQYF. The CDR3 region has the DNA TGTTCCAGCAGCTTAGGGGGATTTCTAGCGGGAGCGATCGAGCAGTACTTC.

The V and J genes are TRBV28 and TRBJ1-5, with D possibly TRBD1 on 6 matching bases. Germline V gene data show CDR1 as MDHEN and CDR2 as SYDVKM. The CDR3 consists of 14 residues. Trimming removed 5 bases at V and 5 bases at J, with 13 bases between. The CDR3 loop reads CASSPRTADQPQHF. The CDR3 DNA sequence: TGTGCCAGCAGTCCCCGGACAGCGGATCAGCCCCAGCATTTT.

This clone has more than one count but fewer than ten. This chain uses TRBV7-2 with TRBJ2-5, with TRBD1 matching 8 bases. The closer fit of TRBJ2-7 to the DNA end suggests the J call may be wrong. The CDR3 sequence is 13 residues long. Germline V gene sequence: CDR1 SGHTA, CDR2 FQGNSA. The CDR3: CASSGGQAYEQYF. As DNA, the CDR3 is TGTGCCAGCAGCGGGGGACAGGCCTACGAGCAGTACTTC.

This clone was observed a single time. The V call is TRBV7-2, the J call TRBJ2-1, with 7 positions matching TRBD1. The CDR3 runs 13 residues. Per the germline V gene, CDR1 is SGHTA and CDR2 is FQGNSA. V lost 6 bases and J lost 11; bases outside the gene matches: 10. The CDR3 DNA is TGTGCCAGCAGTCAATCTAAACAGGGGAAGCAGTTCTTC. This gives the protein CASSQSKQGKQFF.

Notes on this clone: The germline gene is not matched at one end of the junction; a read error may be the cause. V usage is TRBV7-9 and J usage is TRBJ1-4; no clear D. The germline V gene encodes CDR1 SEHNR and CDR2 FQNEAQ (reference sequence). CDR3 size: 14 residues. CDR3 in DNA: TGTTCCAGCAGTGCGAGGTCCTTAAAGCAAAAACTGTTTTTT. Amino acids: CSSSARSLKQKLFF.

The chain couples TRBV11-2 to TRBJ1-5; D not resolved. The V gene's germline CDR1 is SGHAT and CDR2 FQNNGV. This CDR3 contains 12 residues. V was shortened by 5 bases and J by 9 bases, with 11 bases between the two germline ends. The CDR3 is CASSLHIGPQHF. The CDR3 region has the DNA TGTGCCAGCAGCCTCCATATCGGGCCCCAGCATTTT.

The chain is built from TRBV6-4 and TRBJ2-1; 12 bases agree with TRBD2. This CDR3 is built from 14 residues. V was pared by 4 bases and J by 10 bases, with 5 bases of the junction left unmatched. Looked up from germline, CDR1 is MRHNA and CDR2 is SNTAGT. CDR3 protein: CASSVLAGGGEQFF. CDR3 DNA: TGTGCCAGCAGTGTGCTAGCGGGAGGGGGAGAGCAGTTCTTC.

The rearrangement links TRBV6-6 to TRBJ1-4; no definite D call. Trimming removed 6 bases at V and 4 bases at J, with 15 bases between. The CDR3 has 15 amino acids. Germline V gene data show CDR1 as MNHNY and CDR2 as SVGAGI (reference sequence). CDR3 bases: TGTGCCAGCAGCGTTGGCGGCGGGGTTAATGAAAAACTGTTTTTT. Amino acids: CASSVGGGVNEKLFF.

The chain uses TRBV11-2 and TRBJ2-2; tentative D call: TRBD1 (5 bases). Trimming removed 5 bases at V and 5 bases at J, with 9 bases between. The CDR3 runs 13 residues. Germline V gene sequence: CDR1 SGHAT, CDR2 FQNNGV. This CDR3 is CASSIRVTGELFF. The CDR3 DNA reads TGTGCCAGCAGCATCAGGGTAACCGGGGAGCTGTTTTTT.

The chain couples TRBV11-1 to TRBJ2-5; no reliable D call. Matching the DNA end better, TRBJ2-7 makes the J call doubtful. The CDR3 covers 13 residues. The V gene's germline CDR1 is SGHAT and CDR2 FQDESV (reference sequence). Here the CDR3 DNA reads TGTGCCAGCAGCTTAGCGGGCAGATACGAGCAGTACTTC. It yields the protein CASSLAGRYEQYF.

Regarding this clone: An end of the junction differs from the germline gene, which may be a read error. The chain is built from TRBV14 and TRBJ2-3; 8 bases are shared with TRBD1. Per germline, CDR1 SGHDN and CDR2 FVKESK. The CDR3 is 16 residues long. Here the CDR3 DNA reads TGTGCCAGCGGCCAGGGACAGGATCGACTCACAGATACGCAGTATTTT. Its translation is CASGQGQDRLTDTQYF.

The CDR3 coding sequence is TGTGCCTGGAGTGTCGGACAGGGCCACGAGCAGTACTTC. Its protein product is CAWSVGQGHEQYF. V gene TRBV30 combines with J gene TRBJ2-7; 8 nucleotides line up with TRBD1. This CDR3 comprises 13 residues. CDR1 and CDR2 (germline): GTSNPN, SVGIG (reference sequence). Trimming removed 0 bases from V and 5 bases from J; junction bases left unmatched: 3.

The chain couples TRBV27 to TRBJ1-6; 8 nucleotides line up with TRBD1. J lost 5 bases, V lost 5 bases, and 2 bases had no gene match. Germline V CDR1 and CDR2: MNHEY, SMNVEV (reference sequence). The CDR3 is 14 amino acids. The CDR3: CASSLDRDNSPLHF. The CDR3 bases are TGTGCCAGCAGTCTGGACAGGGATAATTCACCCCTCCACTTT.

CDR3 bases: TGTGCCAGCAGCTCCGCGGTAGCGGGAGTGCGGGAGACCCAGTACTTC. It codes for CASSSAVAGVRETQYF. The rearrangement links TRBV5-4 to TRBJ2-5; 9 bases are shared with TRBD2. CDR1 is SGHNT and CDR2 is YYREEE in the germline V gene (reference sequence). The ends lost 3 bases at V and 5 bases at J; junction bases unmatched: 11. The CDR3 contains 16 residues.

As concerns this clone: An end of the junction differs from the germline gene, which may be a read error. The gene calls are TRBV11-3 and TRBJ2-1; no reliable D call. The CDR3 loop spans 13 amino acids. The germline V gene has CDR1 SGHNT and CDR2 YENEEA. This CDR3 reads CASSLGLHNEQFF. CDR3 DNA: TGTGCCAGCAGTTTAGGTCTCCACAATGAGCAGTTCTTC.

J is TRBJ1-4 and V is TRBV2; the D gene is possibly TRBD1 (6 bases). The V gene lost 8 bases and the J gene lost 3 bases, with 16 bases spanning the gap. The CDR3 totals 15 residues. The germline gives CDR1 SNHLY, CDR2 FYNNEI. The CDR3 DNA sequence: TGTGCCAGCCAACGCCTACAGGGCCCTAATGAAAAACTGTTTTTT. Its protein is CASQRLQGPNEKLFF.

This clone is a singleton in its sample. Other DNA sequences in this sample translate to the same CDR3. V is TRBV29-1 and J is TRBJ1-2; D gene uncertain. V lost 6 bases, J lost 3 bases, and 14 bases lay in between. The CDR3 spans 13 residues. From germline, CDR1 is SQVTM and CDR2 ANQGSEA. CDR3 coding DNA: TGCAGCGTCCTATATGGCGGCGACTATGGCTACACCTTC. This codes for CSVLYGGDYGYTF.

The V gene is TRBV5-1, the J gene TRBJ2-1; D is undetermined. This CDR3 is built from 12 residues. The germline V gene encodes CDR1 SGHRS and CDR2 YFSETQ. With 4 bases removed from V and 10 bases from J, the gap between germline ends came to 12 bases. The CDR3 loop reads CASSSLEAEQFF. As DNA, the CDR3 is TGCGCCAGCAGCAGCCTTGAGGCGGAGCAGTTCTTC.